These 28 T cell receptor beta chains came from one sample sequenced in a study of cytomegalovirus exposure and HLA in healthy donors. The PCR was carried out with 60 Vbeta primers and 13 Jbeta primers. Method: immunoSEQ multiplex PCR; TCRdb's copy keeps in-frame clones and lacks some. The sample consists of over 200,000 clones, around 80% of them appearing once. Sequencing was performed on PBMCs. These receptors all stem from a woman aged 55 to 70 in good health and CMV-seropositive.

V usage is TRBV2 and J usage is TRBJ2-1, with 9 bases that match TRBD1. J was trimmed by 4 bases and V by 5 bases; bases with no gene match: 3. The CDR3 consists of 14 residues. Per the germline V gene, CDR1 is SNHLY and CDR2 is FYNNEI. CDR3 DNA sequence: TGTGCCAGCAGTCCCGGGACAGGGTACAATGAGCAGTTCTTC. Translating it yields CASSPGTGYNEQFF.

The genes are TRBV5-1 and TRBJ1-1; a weak D match, TRBD1 (5 bases). The CDR3 covers 13 residues. Germline lookup yields CDR1 SGHRS and CDR2 YFSETQ. Trimming took 4 bases from V and 6 from J, leaving 13 bases between them. This chain's CDR3 is CASSPSGESEAFF. CDR3 in DNA: TGCGCCAGCAGCCCATCGGGGGAATCTGAAGCTTTCTTT.

The J gene is TRBJ2-2, the V gene TRBV4-2, with D possibly being TRBD2 (7 bases). This CDR3 is built from 17 residues. V lost 0 bases and J 2 bases, leaving 13 bases between the germline ends. The V gene's germline CDR1 is LGHNA and CDR2 YNFKEQ. The CDR3 DNA reads TGTGCCAGCAGCCAAGAGGTGGGGGGGGCAAACACCGGGGAGCTGTTTTTT. As protein: CASSQEVGGANTGELFF.

The CDR3 coding sequence is TGTGCCAGCAGTAAAGGGGCGGGGCAATTTGCTAAGTACTTC. Translated: CASSKGAGQFAKYF. The chain joins TRBV6-5 to TRBJ2-7; D possibly corresponds to TRBD2 (6 bases). CDR1 and CDR2 from the germline V gene are MNHEY and SVGAGI. The CDR3 extends over 14 amino acids. V was pared by 5 bases and J by 11 bases, with 22 bases between.

This rearrangement joins TRBV2 to TRBJ2-1; TRBD1 matches at 7 bases. This CDR3 spans 14 amino acids. The trim removed 4 bases at V and 2 bases at J, leaving 2 bases unmatched. CDR1 is SNHLY and CDR2 is FYNNEI in the germline V gene. The CDR3 region is CASSVGGPYNEQFF. Written as DNA, the CDR3 is TGTGCCAGCAGTGTAGGGGGCCCCTACAATGAGCAGTTCTTC.

This clone showed up just a few times. This chain uses TRBV28 with TRBJ1-5; 8 bases fit TRBD1. V lost 4 bases and J lost 7; bases outside the gene matches: 6. The CDR3 covers 14 residues. From germline, CDR1 is MDHEN and CDR2 SYDVKM. CDR3 residues: CASSSGGARQPQHF. CDR3 in DNA: TGTGCCAGCAGTTCAGGGGGCGCCAGGCAGCCCCAGCATTTT.

This clone came up a few times. At one end the junction does not follow the germline gene, possibly because of a read error. The chain is built from TRBV11-2 and TRBJ2-5, with 7 nucleotides matching TRBD2. The CDR3 totals 13 residues. CDR1 and CDR2 (germline): SGHAT, FQNNGV. This CDR3 is CASTLIAGETQYF. CDR3 coding DNA: TGTGCCAGCACCTTAATAGCGGGAGAGACCCAGTACTTC.

The rearrangement joins TRBV6-5 to TRBJ2-5, with D possibly being TRBD2 (6 bases). Germline CDR1 reads MNHEY; CDR2 reads SVGAGI. The CDR3 loop spans 16 amino acids. The V end was cut by 4 bases, the J end by 2 bases, with 17 bases between. Here the CDR3 reads CASSLAVAASQETQYF. The CDR3 DNA sequence: TGTGCCAGCAGTTTGGCCGTAGCGGCCTCTCAAGAGACCCAGTACTTC.

This clone was picked up a small number of times. The chain uses TRBV5-1 and TRBJ1-4; TRBD1 is a possible D gene (6 bases). Germline V gene data show CDR1 as SGHRS and CDR2 as YFSETQ. This CDR3 contains 14 residues. V dropped 2 bases and J dropped 7 bases, with 12 bases sitting between them. CDR3 coding DNA: TGCGCCAGCAGCTTCAGGGGATTCGCTGAAAAACTGTTTTTT. This sequence encodes CASSFRGFAEKLFF.

The chain couples TRBV9 to TRBJ2-1; 8 bases agree with TRBD2. The J segment lost 2 bases and the V segment lost 2 bases, leaving 3 bases of the junction unmatched. Germline CDR1 and CDR2: SGDLS and YYNGEE. The CDR3 loop spans 15 amino acids. CDR3 sequence reads: CASSVSGEPYNEQFF. Written as DNA, the CDR3 is TGTGCCAGCAGCGTTAGCGGGGAGCCCTACAATGAGCAGTTCTTC.

V is TRBV6-4 and J is TRBJ2-7; possible D gene TRBD2, 6 bases. V was shortened by 2 bases and J by 3 bases, with 11 bases between the two germline ends. Germline V gene data show CDR1 as MRHNA and CDR2 as SNTAGT. The CDR3 has 14 amino acids. The CDR3 bases are TGTGCCAGCAGTGACCCTAGCGCCTACTACGAGCAGTACTTC. It encodes CASSDPSAYYEQYF.

V and J are TRBV7-2 and TRBJ2-5, with 11 bases fitting TRBD2. The V gene end was trimmed by 3 bases and the J gene end by 5 bases; junction bases not matched to a gene: 5. This CDR3 has 15 amino acids. The germline gives CDR1 SGHTA, CDR2 FQGNSA. The DNA for the CDR3 is TGTGCCAGCAGCTTTGGTAGCGGGAGGGCCGAGACCCAGTACTTC. It translates to CASSFGSGRAETQYF.

This clone has more than one count but fewer than ten. V is TRBV11-2 and J is TRBJ2-3; 8 nucleotides agree with TRBD2. The germline V gene has CDR1 SGHAT and CDR2 FQNNGV. The V and J ends lost 5 bases and 6 bases, in that order; junction bases with no gene match: 13. This CDR3 has 16 residues. The CDR3 DNA is TGTGCCAGCAGCCGCCCGGGACTAGGGGGAGGGGATACGCAGTATTTT. As protein: CASSRPGLGGGDTQYF.

V and J are TRBV4-3 and TRBJ2-5; perhaps TRBD2 as D (6 bases). Between the trimmed V and J ends, which lost 1 base and 6 bases, there was a span of 15 bases. The germline gives CDR1 LGHNA, CDR2 YSLEER. The CDR3 is 15 residues long. This CDR3 reads CASSQGAGPSKTQYF. In nucleotides, the CDR3 is TGCGCCAGCAGCCAAGGTGCGGGACCCTCCAAGACCCAGTACTTC.

This chain links TRBV19 with TRBJ1-1; D ambiguous. CDR1 is LNHDA and CDR2 is SQIVND in the germline V gene (reference sequence). The CDR3 runs 15 residues. V was cut by 5 bases and J by 1 base, with 14 bases left in between. The CDR3 protein is CASSPWSVGNTEAFF. The CDR3 DNA reads TGTGCCAGTAGTCCCTGGAGTGTAGGGAACACTGAAGCTTTCTTT.

CDR3 in DNA: TGTGCCAGCAGCAAAGCGGGGGACAGGGGACCTAACTATGGCTACACCTTC. Encoded protein: CASSKAGDRGPNYGYTF. V gene TRBV21-1 combines with J gene TRBJ1-2; TRBD1, the table's D call, lacks a check against the DNA. TRBV21-1 is termed a pseudogene. This CDR3 contains 17 residues.

This rearrangement joins TRBV27 to TRBJ2-5, with 7 bases matching TRBD1. J lost 4 bases, V lost 6 bases, and 8 bases had no gene match. This CDR3 has 14 residues. CDR1 MNHEY and CDR2 SMNVEV come from the germline V gene (reference sequence). The CDR3 region is CASSLRGRGETQYF. Written as DNA, the CDR3 is TGTGCCAGCAGCCTAAGGGGGCGCGGAGAGACCCAGTACTTC.

This clone occurred once. The V and J genes are TRBV7-2 and TRBJ2-3; perhaps TRBD1 as D (6 bases). CDR1 SGHTA and CDR2 FQGNSA come from the germline V gene. Trimming took 1 base from V and 4 from J, leaving 6 bases between them. The CDR3 length is 13 residues. In DNA, the CDR3 is TGTGCCAGCAGCTTAGGGGGGCCAGATACGCAGTATTTT. Translation: CASSLGGPDTQYF.

The V call is TRBV29-1, the J call TRBJ2-1, with TRBD1 matching 9 bases. The V segment lost 3 bases and the J segment 6 bases; nucleotides outside the gene matches: 6. The CDR3 has 14 residues. CDR1 is SQVTM, CDR2 ANQGSEA, per germline. CDR3 residues: CSVEGQGISNEQFF. In DNA, the CDR3 is TGCAGCGTTGAGGGACAGGGTATATCCAATGAGCAGTTCTTC.

The chain couples TRBV9 to TRBJ2-4, with 9 nucleotides matching TRBD1. Germline assignment: CDR1 SGDLS and CDR2 YYNGEE. The CDR3 has 15 amino acids. V was clipped by 3 bases and J by 1 base; unmatched bases: 2. The CDR3 loop is CASSATGGAKNIQYF. The CDR3 nucleotides read TGTGCCAGCAGCGCGACAGGGGGGGCCAAAAACATTCAGTACTTC.

The chain links TRBV5-8 to TRBJ1-1, with TRBD1 as a possible D gene (5 bases). V was clipped by 5 bases and J by 0 bases, with 14 bases between them. The V gene's germline CDR1 is SGHTS and CDR2 YDEGEE. This CDR3 has 15 amino acids. The DNA of the CDR3 is TGTGCCAGCAGGGAGGGGTTAGACATGAACACTGAAGCTTTCTTT. This encodes CASREGLDMNTEAFF.

This chain joins TRBV5-1 and TRBJ2-2; TRBD2 aligns across 8 bases. Germline CDR1 and CDR2: SGHRS and YFSETQ. V lost 0 bases and J lost 4; bases outside the gene matches: 8. CDR3 length: 17 residues. The CDR3 loop is CASSLVKLADITGELFF. The CDR3 coding sequence is TGCGCCAGCAGCTTGGTTAAACTAGCGGATATCACCGGGGAGCTGTTTTTT.

The V call is TRBV19, the J call TRBJ1-5, with 7 bases matching TRBD1. This CDR3 is built from 14 residues. CDR1 and CDR2 from the germline V gene are LNHDA and SQIVND (reference sequence). Trimming cost V 6 bases and J 6 bases; bases outside gene matches: 8. Here the CDR3 reads CASRETGVGQPQHF. Here the CDR3 DNA reads TGTGCCAGTAGGGAAACAGGGGTAGGTCAGCCCCAGCATTTT.

This rearrangement joins TRBV11-3 to TRBJ2-3; TRBD2 agrees at 7 bases. The CDR3 loop spans 13 amino acids. Looked up from germline, CDR1 is SGHNT and CDR2 is YENEEA. The trim removed 5 bases at V and 4 bases at J, leaving 3 bases unmatched. CDR3 sequence: CASSTRGADTQYF. The CDR3 DNA reads as TGTGCCAGCAGCACCCGGGGGGCAGATACGCAGTATTTT. Using reference TRBV11-3 and TRBJ2-3 for the parts outside the CDR3, the full variable domain is EAGVVQSPRYKIIEKKQPVAFWCNPISGHNTLYWYLQNLGQGPELLIRYENEEAVDDSQLPKDRFSAERLKGVDSTLKIQPAELGDSAVYLCASSTRGADTQYFGPGTRLTVL.

The chain recombines TRBV28 with TRBJ1-3, with D perhaps TRBD1 (5 bases). The CDR3 has 17 residues. Germline loops: CDR1 MDHEN, CDR2 SYDVKM. V gave up 5 bases and J gave up 0 bases, with 17 bases separating them. The CDR3 loop reads CASSKGGGLSSGNTIYF. DNA of the CDR3: TGTGCCAGCAGTAAAGGTGGGGGACTGAGCTCTGGAAACACCATATATTTT. Drawing the rest from reference TRBV28 and TRBJ1-3, the complete variable domain is DVKVTQSSRYLVKRTGEKVFLECVQDMDHENMFWYRQDPGLGLRLIYFSYDVKMKEKGDIPEGYSVSREKKERFSLILESASTNQTSMYLCASSKGGGLSSGNTIYFGEGSWLTVV.

The chain links TRBV6-5 to TRBJ2-3; 9 bases are shared with TRBD2. CDR3 size: 15 residues. CDR1 and CDR2 (germline): MNHEY, SVGAGI. The J segment lost 3 bases and the V segment lost 2 bases, leaving 3 bases of the junction unmatched. CDR3 residues: CASSYRSGSTDTQYF. CDR3 nucleotide sequence: TGTGCCAGCAGTTACCGTAGCGGGAGTACAGATACGCAGTATTTT.

This clone was found a few times. The chain employs TRBV28 and TRBJ1-2; 8 bases line up with TRBD1. The CDR3 loop spans 15 amino acids. Germline V lookup: CDR1 MDHEN, CDR2 SYDVKM. With 2 bases clipped from V and 6 bases from J, the junction kept 8 bases outside the gene matches. Written as DNA, the CDR3 is TGTGCCAGCAGTTTACTGGACAGGGAAGGGAATGGCTACACCTTC. It specifies CASSLLDREGNGYTF.

In its sample, this clone was seen a few times. V is TRBV9 and J is TRBJ2-1; 7 bases fit TRBD2. The length of the CDR3 is 17 residues. Germline loops: CDR1 SGDLS, CDR2 YYNGEE. V lost 0 bases and J lost 2; bases outside the gene matches: 8. As DNA, the CDR3 is TGTGCCAGCAGCGTAGGCCCCCAGCGGGGAGCCTACAATGAGCAGTTCTTC. It yields the protein CASSVGPQRGAYNEQFF.